These T cell receptor beta chains were read from a single sample in a study of graft-versus-host responses after intestinal transplantation. Assay used: immunoSEQ multiplex PCR; TCRdb lists only in-frame clones, some missing. This sample has about 120,000 clones; more than 90% occur once, and the top ten carry 0.2% to 0.25%. Their target antigens are unknown. The starting material was unstimulated CD4+ T cells sorted from spleen or lymph node cells, obtained before transplant. These receptor sequences come from a human donor who was the organ donor for an intestinal transplant. The CDR3 runs from the conserved cysteine through the conserved F or W. D genes are given only for firm matches.

cdr3_nt | cdr3_aa | j_call | d_call | v_call
TGTGCCAGCAGCGTAACAACAACTAATGAAAAACTGTTTTTT | CASSVTTTNEKLFF | TRBJ1-4 | NA | TRBV9
TGTGCCAGCAGCCACTCCGGGACAGGGGACTACGAGCAGTACTTC | CASSHSGTGDYEQYF | TRBJ2-7 | TRBD1 | TRBV5-4
TGCGCCAGCAGCTTGGCCGGGACACAAGAGACCCAGTACTTC | CASSLAGTQETQYF | TRBJ2-5 | NA | TRBV5-1
TGCGCCAGCAGCTCCGACAGGGGGTACGAGCAGTACTTC | CASSSDRGYEQYF | TRBJ2-7 | TRBD1 | TRBV5-1
TGTGCCTACAGCGGCGGAACCGGGCCCTACACCTTC | CAYSGGTGPYTF | TRBJ1-2 | NA | TRBV30
TGTGCCAGTAGTATAGAGGGTCGGACGTACTTC | CASSIEGRTYF | TRBJ2-4 | NA | TRBV19
TGTGCCAGCTCACCACCGGGACACCCGAACACTGAAGCTTTCTTT | CASSPPGHPNTEAFF | TRBJ1-1 | NA | TRBV18
TGTGCCAGTAGTCCGGCCCCATATAGCGGGACCTACGAGCAGTACTTC | CASSPAPYSGTYEQYF | TRBJ2-7 | TRBD2 | TRBV19
TGCAGCGTTGAAGACGGAGGGCGGGGCGGCTACACCTTC | CSVEDGGRGGYTF | TRBJ1-2 | NA | TRBV29-1
TGTGCCAGCAGCGCGTCCCGGGACAGTTTAAGAGCTTTCTTT | CASSASRDSLRAFF | TRBJ1-1 | TRBD1 | TRBV7-2
TGTGCCAGCAGCGTTGGGGACAGGCCCTACAATGAGCAGTTCTTC | CASSVGDRPYNEQFF | TRBJ2-1 | TRBD1 | TRBV9
TGTGCCAGCAGCTTTGGGGGTGCGGGCAATGAGCAGTTCTTC | CASSFGGAGNEQFF | TRBJ2-1 | NA | TRBV5-5
TGTGCCAGCAGTTACTCTCCCTTCGGGACAGATACGCAGTATTTT | CASSYSPFGTDTQYF | TRBJ2-3 | NA | TRBV6-5
TGCGCCAGCCGCCCTGACAGAAACTATGGCTACACCTTC | CASRPDRNYGYTF | TRBJ1-2 | NA | TRBV5-1
TGTGCCAGCAGCTCACGGGACAATCTTCGAGGCAATGAGCAGTTCTTC | CASSSRDNLRGNEQFF | TRBJ2-1 | NA | TRBV7-2
TGTGCCAGCAGCCAACCGGCAGGGAAGACCTACGAGCAGTACTTC | CASSQPAGKTYEQYF | TRBJ2-7 | NA | TRBV6-4